Below, one T cell receptor beta chain is given with its context. This sample was taken from a study of shared clonotypes between healthy human individuals. Profiled with immunoSEQ multiplex PCR; TCRdb holds only in-frame clones, not every one. This table holds approximately 1.9 million clones, 80% to 95% found once. It was CD45RO-negative cells, positively selected for CCR7, that made up naive CD8 cells, with terminally differentiated effector memory CD45RA+ cells excluded. Those who donated were healthy HIV-negative adults, with no recent acute infections or vaccinations reported. CDR3 length equals 13 residues. V gave up 4 bases and J gave up 2 bases, with 8 bases separating them. CDR1 is MRHNA, CDR2 SNTAGT, per germline.

Sequencing was carried out using naive CD8+ T cells from PBMCs. This receptor was identified in a man in his late teens or twenties in good health. Some clones in this sample may be carry-over from other donors' samples. The chain carries TRBV6-4 and TRBJ1-1, with D unresolved. Written as DNA, the CDR3 is TGTGCCAGCAGTGTGGGTTTTAACACTGAAGCTTTCTTT. Protein sequence: CASSVGFNTEAFF.